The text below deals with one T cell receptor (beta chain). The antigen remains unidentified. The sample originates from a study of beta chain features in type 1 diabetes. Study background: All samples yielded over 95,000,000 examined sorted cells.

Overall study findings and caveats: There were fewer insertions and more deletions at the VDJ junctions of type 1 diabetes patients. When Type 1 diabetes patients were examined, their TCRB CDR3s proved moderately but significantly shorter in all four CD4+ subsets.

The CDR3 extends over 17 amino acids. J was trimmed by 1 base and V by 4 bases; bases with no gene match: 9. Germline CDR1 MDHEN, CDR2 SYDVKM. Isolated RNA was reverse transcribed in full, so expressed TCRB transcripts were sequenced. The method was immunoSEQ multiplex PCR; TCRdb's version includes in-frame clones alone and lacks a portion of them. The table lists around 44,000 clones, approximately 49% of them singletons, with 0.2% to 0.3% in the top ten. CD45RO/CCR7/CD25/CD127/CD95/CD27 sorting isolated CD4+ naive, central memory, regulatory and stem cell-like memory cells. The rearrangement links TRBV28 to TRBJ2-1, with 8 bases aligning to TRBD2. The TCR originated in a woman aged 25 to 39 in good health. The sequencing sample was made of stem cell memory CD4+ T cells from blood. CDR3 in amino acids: CASSSTLSGSSYNEQFF. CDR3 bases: TGTGCCAGCAGTTCCACCCTGAGCGGGAGTTCCTACAATGAGCAGTTCTTC.